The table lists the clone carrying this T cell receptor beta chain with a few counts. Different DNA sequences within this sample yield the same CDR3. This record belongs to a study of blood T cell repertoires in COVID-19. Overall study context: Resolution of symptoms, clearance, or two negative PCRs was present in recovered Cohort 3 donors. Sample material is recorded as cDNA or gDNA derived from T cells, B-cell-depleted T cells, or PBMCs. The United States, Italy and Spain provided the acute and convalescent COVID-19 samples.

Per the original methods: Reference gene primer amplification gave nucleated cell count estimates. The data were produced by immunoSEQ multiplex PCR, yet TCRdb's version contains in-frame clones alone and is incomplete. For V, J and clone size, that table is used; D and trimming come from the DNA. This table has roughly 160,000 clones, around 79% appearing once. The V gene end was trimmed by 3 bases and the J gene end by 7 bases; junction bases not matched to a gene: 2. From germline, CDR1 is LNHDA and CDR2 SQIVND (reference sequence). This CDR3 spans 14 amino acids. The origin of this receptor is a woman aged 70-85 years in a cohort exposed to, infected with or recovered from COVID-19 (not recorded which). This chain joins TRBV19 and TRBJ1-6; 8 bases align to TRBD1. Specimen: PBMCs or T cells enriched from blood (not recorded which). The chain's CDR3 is CASSIRDRNSPLHF. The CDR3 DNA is TGTGCCAGTAGTATTCGGGACAGGAATTCACCCCTCCACTTT.